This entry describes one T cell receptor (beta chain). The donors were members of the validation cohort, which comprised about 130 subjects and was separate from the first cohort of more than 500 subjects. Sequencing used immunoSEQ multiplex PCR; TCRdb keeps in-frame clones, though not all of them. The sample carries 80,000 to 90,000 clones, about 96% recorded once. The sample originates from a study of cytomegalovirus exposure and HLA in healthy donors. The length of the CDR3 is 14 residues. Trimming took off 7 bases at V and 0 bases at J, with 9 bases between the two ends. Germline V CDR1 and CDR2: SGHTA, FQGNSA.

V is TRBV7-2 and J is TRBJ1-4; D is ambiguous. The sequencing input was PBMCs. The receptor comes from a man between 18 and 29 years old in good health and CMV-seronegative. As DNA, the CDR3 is TGTGCCAGCACCCCGTCTGCAACTAATGAAAAACTGTTTTTT. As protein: CASTPSATNEKLFF.